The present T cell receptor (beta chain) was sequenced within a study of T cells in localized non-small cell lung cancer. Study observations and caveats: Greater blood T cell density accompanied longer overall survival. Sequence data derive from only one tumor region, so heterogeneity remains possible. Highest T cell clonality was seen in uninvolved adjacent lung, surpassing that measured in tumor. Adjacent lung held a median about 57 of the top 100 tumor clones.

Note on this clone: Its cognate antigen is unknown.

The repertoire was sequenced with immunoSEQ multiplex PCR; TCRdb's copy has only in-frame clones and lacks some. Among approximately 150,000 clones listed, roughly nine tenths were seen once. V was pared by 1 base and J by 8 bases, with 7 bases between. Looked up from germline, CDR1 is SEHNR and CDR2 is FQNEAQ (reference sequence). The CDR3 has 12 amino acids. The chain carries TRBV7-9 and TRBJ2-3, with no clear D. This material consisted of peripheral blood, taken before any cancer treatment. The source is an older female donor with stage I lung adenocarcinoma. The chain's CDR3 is CASSLEPRTQYF. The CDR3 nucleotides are TGTGCCAGCAGCTTAGAACCGCGTACGCAGTATTTT.